This paragraph reports one T cell receptor beta chain. Its antigen remains unknown. Primers for the PCR totalled 60 Vbeta and 13 Jbeta. The method was immunoSEQ multiplex PCR; TCRdb's version includes in-frame clones alone and lacks a portion of them. Of roughly 120,000 clones in the sample, around 80% are singletons; the top ten hold under 15%. Germline assignment: CDR1 MNHEY and CDR2 SVGAGI. V shed 0 bases and J 1 base; nucleotides not matched to a gene: 3. The CDR3 covers 15 residues. Participants comprised healthy donors of bone marrow. The sample belongs to a study of cytomegalovirus exposure and HLA in healthy donors. Study information: Early released data had about 80 million unique TCRs, all coming from HLA-typed donors. The study's findings and limits: Productive status was seen about 90% or about 30% of the time for most TCR beta V segments in an earlier analysis.

This chain connects TRBV6-5 to TRBJ2-7; 7 nucleotides match TRBD2. What was sequenced was PBMCs. The clonotype comes from a woman aged 60-75 years in good health and CMV-seropositive. In DNA form, the CDR3 reads TGTGCCAGCAGTTACTCGGGAGGGGATTCCTACGAGCAGTACTTC. Amino acids: CASSYSGGDSYEQYF.